The clone carrying this TCR beta chain has only a few counts. Its antigen is as yet unknown. The PCR contained 60 Vbeta and 13 Jbeta primers. TCRdb's table, derived via immunoSEQ multiplex PCR, lists solely in-frame clones and lacks some. Of approximately 120,000 clones in the sample, roughly 82% were seen once. This sample is drawn from a study of cytomegalovirus exposure and HLA in healthy donors. Study-level information: Early released data comprised 80 million or so unique TCRs from HLA-typed donors. Of some 360 genotyped donors, about 81% clustered with self-reported Caucasian donors. Study-wide results and caveats: Later work showed greater clonal expansion in HLA-associated TCR beta chains than in equally common others.

V dropped 4 bases and J dropped 1 base, with 17 bases sitting between them. CDR3 length: 17 amino acids. Germline CDR1 SGHNT, CDR2 YYREEE (reference sequence). Donors counted as nominally healthy when sampled, yet unrecorded immune exposures were likely. This receptor was identified in a woman between 40 and 55 years old in good health and CMV-seropositive. The material sequenced was PBMCs. The V call is TRBV5-4, the J call TRBJ2-2; tentatively, D is TRBD2 (6 bases). The CDR3 nucleotides are TGTGCCAGCAGCCCCGAGGCGGGGTACAGGAACACCGGGGAGCTGTTTTTT. It specifies CASSPEAGYRNTGELFF.